The table lists the clone carrying this T cell receptor (beta chain) with many counts. Its antigen is unidentified. This entry comes from a study of blood T cells in healthy people across ages. The study's findings and limits: Changes in expanded clonotypes were possibly confounded, as the CMV status of donors was unknown.

This CDR3 region has 13 residues. With 1 base removed from V and 1 base from J, the gap between germline ends came to 4 bases. Germline V gene sequence: CDR1 SGHRS, CDR2 YFSETQ. A second PCR of roughly 7 to 11 cycles used a sample-barcoded 5' primer and a J-beta primer mix. TCRdb passed the 5' RACE reads through MiXCR, listing each CDR3 protein once. The data contain 1.5 million to 2 million distinct CDR3 sequences, 25% to 30% of them singletons. The V call is TRBV5-1, the J call TRBJ2-3; no clear D gene. The sequenced material came from blood. The clonotype was recovered from a woman aged 25 to 39 in good health. The CDR3 loop is CASSLKGTDTQYF. The CDR3 DNA reads TGCGCCAGCAGCTTGAAGGGCACAGATACGCAGTATTTT.